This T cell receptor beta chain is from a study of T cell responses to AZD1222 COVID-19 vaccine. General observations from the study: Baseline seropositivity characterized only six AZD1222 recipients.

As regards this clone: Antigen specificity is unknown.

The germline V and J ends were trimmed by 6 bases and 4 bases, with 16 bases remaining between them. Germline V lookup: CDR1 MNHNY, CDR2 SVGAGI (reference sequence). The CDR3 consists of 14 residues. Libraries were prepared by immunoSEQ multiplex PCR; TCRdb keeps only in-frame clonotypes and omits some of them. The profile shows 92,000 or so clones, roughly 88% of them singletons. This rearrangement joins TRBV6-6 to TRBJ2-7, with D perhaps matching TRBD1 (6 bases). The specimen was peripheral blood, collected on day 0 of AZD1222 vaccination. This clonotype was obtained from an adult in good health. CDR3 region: CASSRPGDHYEQYF. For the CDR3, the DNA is TGTGCCAGCAGCCGCCCAGGGGATCATTACGAGCAGTACTTC.